This T cell receptor beta chain is from a study of human T cells and chemical hapten exposure. Study information: After 6 days, upper back 0.01% DPC patch tests were scored. Alopecia areata, totalis or universalis affected patients who were mostly female.

For this clonotype: The antigen is undetermined.

The time point: pre-sensitization, week 0. Documented treatment: therapeutic diphenylcyclopropenone sensitization with weekly scalp DPC. The CDR3 runs 10 residues. Trimming left V 8 bases short and J 1 base short, with 2 bases between. The library gave individual cDNA molecules unique molecular identifiers. Using its own MiXCR run on the RACE reads, TCRdb lists one record per CDR3 protein. The repertoire holds around 380,000 distinct CDR3 sequences, with roughly 6% as singletons. The study's findings and limits: Since the donors had alopecia, their immune response may not be the same as that of healthy people.

V usage is TRBV12-3 or TRBV12-4 and J usage is TRBJ1-1; D not resolved. This specimen was whole blood, taken in connection with sensitization to the hapten diphenylcyclopropenone (DPC). This receptor was identified in a woman aged 18-35 years with alopecia areata. Some clones in this sample may be carry-over from other donors' samples. The CDR3 DNA is TGTGCCAGCCAGAACACTGAAGCTTTCTTT. Its protein is CASQNTEAFF.